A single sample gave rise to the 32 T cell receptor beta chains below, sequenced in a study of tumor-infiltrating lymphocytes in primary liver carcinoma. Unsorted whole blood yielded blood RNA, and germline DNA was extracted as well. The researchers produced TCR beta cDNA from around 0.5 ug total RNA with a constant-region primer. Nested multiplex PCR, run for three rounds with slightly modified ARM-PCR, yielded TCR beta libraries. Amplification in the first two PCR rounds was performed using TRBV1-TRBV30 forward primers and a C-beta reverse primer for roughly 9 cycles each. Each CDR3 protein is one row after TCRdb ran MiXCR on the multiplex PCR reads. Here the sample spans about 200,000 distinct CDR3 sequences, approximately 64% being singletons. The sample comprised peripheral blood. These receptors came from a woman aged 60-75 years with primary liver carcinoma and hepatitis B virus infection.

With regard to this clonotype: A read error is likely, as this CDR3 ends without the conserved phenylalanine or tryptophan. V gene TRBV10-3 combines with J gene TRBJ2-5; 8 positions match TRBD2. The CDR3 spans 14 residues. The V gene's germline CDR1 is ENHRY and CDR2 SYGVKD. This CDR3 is CAISLSGKGETQYI. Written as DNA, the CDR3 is TGCGCCATCAGTCTTAGCGGGAAGGGTGAGACCCAGTACATC.

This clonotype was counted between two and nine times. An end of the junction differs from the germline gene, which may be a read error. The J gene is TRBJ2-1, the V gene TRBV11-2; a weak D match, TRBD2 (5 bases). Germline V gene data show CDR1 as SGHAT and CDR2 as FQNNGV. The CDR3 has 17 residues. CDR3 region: CASSPRWGSAGDNEQLF. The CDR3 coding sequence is TGTGCCAGCAGCCCCCGATGGGGTAGCGCGGGCGACAATGAGCAGCTCTTC.

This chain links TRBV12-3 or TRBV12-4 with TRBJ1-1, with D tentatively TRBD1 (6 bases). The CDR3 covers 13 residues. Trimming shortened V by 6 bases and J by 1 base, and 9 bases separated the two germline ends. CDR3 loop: CASRRTENTEAFF. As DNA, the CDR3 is TGTGCCAGCAGAAGGACAGAGAACACTGAAGCTTTCTTT.

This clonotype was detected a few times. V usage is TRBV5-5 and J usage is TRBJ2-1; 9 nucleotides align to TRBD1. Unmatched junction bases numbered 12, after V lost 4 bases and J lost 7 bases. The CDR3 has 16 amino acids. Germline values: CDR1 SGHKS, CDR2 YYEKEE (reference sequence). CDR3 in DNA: TGTGCCAGCAGCCCCCGAGGGGACAGGGTAGGGAATGAGCAGTTCTTC. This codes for CASSPRGDRVGNEQFF.

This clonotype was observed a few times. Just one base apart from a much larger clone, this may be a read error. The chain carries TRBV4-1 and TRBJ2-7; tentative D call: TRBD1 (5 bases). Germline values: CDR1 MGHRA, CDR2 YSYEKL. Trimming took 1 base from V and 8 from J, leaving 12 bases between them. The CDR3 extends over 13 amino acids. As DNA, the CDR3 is TGCGCCAGCAGCCAAGTAGTGGTGGACAAGCAGTACTTC. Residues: CASSQVVVDKQYF.

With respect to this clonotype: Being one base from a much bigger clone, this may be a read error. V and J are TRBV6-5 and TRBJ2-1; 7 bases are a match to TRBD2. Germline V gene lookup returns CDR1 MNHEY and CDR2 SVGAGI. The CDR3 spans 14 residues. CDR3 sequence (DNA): TGTGCCAGCAGCCTGCGGGAGTCCTACAGTGAGCAGTTCTTC. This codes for CASSLRESYSEQFF.

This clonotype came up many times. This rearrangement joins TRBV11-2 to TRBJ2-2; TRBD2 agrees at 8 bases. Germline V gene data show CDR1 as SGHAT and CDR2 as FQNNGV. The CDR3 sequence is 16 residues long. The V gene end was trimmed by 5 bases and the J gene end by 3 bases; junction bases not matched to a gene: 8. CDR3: CASSPWTSRDTGELFF. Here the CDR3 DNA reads TGTGCCAGCAGCCCGTGGACTAGCCGTGACACCGGGGAGCTGTTTTTT.

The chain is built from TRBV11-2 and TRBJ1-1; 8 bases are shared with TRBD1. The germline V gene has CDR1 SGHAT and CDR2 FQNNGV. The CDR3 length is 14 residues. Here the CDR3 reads CDSSRGQGYTEAFF. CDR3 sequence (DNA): TGTGACAGTAGCCGCGGACAGGGTTATACTGAAGCTTTCTTT.

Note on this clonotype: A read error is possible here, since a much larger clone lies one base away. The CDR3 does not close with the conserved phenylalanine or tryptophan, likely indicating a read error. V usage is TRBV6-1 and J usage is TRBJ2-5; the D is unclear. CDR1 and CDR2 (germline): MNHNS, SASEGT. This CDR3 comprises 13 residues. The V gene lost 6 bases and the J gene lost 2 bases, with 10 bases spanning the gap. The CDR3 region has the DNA TGTGCCAGCAGGGCCCCCACACAAGAGACCCAGTACTCC. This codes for CASRAPTQETQYS.

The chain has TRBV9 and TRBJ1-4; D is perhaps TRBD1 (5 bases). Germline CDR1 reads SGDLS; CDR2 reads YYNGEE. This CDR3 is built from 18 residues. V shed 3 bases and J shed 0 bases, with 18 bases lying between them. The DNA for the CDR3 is TGTGCCAGCAGCGCTGGGGCTGGGGGATCGCCAACTAATGAAAAACTGTTTTTT. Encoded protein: CASSAGAGGSPTNEKLFF.

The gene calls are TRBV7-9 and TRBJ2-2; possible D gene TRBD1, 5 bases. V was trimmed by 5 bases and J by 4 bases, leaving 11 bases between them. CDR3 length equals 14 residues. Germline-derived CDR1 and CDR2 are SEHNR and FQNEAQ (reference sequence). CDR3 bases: TGTGCCAGCAGCCAGGGCGGAGCCACCGGGGAGCTGTTTTTT. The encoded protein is CASSQGGATGELFF.

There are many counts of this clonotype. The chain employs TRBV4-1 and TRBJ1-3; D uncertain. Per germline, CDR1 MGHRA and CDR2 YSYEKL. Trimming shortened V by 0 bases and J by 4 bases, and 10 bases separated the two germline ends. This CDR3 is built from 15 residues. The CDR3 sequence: CASSQDRRVGNTIYF. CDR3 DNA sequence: TGCGCCAGCAGCCAAGATCGTCGCGTAGGAAACACCATATATTTT.

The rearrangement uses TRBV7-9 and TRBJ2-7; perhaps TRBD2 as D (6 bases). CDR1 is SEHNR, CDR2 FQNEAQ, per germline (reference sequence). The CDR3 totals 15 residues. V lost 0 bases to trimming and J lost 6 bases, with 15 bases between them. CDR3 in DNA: TGTGCCAGCAGCTTAGCGGAGGGTATTACCTGCGAGCAGTACTTC. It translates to CASSLAEGITCEQYF.

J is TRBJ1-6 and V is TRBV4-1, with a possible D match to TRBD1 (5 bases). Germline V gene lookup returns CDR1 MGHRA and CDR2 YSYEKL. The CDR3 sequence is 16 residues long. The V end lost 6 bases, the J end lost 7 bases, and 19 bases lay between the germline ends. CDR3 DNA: TGCGCCAGCAGACAACCGGGACGAGGTGGAAATTCACCCCTCCACTTT. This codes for CASRQPGRGGNSPLHF.

The CDR3 region is CANRTIGFSSYEQYF. For the CDR3, the DNA is TGTGCCAACAGAACAATAGGGTTCAGCTCCTACGAGCAGTACTTC. V and J are TRBV6-5 and TRBJ2-7; D remains ambiguous. V dropped 10 bases and J dropped 0 bases, with 19 bases sitting between them. Germline V gene lookup returns CDR1 MNHEY and CDR2 SVGAGI. The CDR3 contains 15 residues.

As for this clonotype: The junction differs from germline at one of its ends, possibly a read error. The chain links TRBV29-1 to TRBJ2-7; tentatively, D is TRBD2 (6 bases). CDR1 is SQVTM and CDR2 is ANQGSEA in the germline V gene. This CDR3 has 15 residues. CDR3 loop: CSVETFSGYPYERYF. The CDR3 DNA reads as TGCAGCGTTGAAACCTTTAGCGGATACCCCTACGAGCGGTACTTC.

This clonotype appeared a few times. CDR3 in amino acids: CASSFDGTGFTYEQYF. CDR3 bases: TGTGCCAGCAGTTTTGATGGGACAGGGTTTACCTACGAGCAGTACTTC. The chain employs TRBV28 and TRBJ2-7; 9 bases fit TRBD1. The CDR3 sequence is 16 residues long. Germline V lookup: CDR1 MDHEN, CDR2 SYDVKM. V lost 3 bases, J lost 2 bases, and 8 bases stayed unmatched.

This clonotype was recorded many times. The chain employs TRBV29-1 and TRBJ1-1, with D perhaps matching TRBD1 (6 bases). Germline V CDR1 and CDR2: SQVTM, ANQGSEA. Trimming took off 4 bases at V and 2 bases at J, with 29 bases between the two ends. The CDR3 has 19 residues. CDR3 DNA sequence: TGCAGCGTTGTTAGAAGATCTTCGGAAGGGGGGCCTAAAAACACTGAAGCTTTCTTT. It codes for CSVVRRSSEGGPKNTEAFF.

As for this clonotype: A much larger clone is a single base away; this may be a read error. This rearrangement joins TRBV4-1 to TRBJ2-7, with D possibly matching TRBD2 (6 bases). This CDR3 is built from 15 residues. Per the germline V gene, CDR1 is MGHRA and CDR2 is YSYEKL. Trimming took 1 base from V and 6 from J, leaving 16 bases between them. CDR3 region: CASSQAHGGTTEQYF. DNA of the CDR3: TGCGCCAGCAGCCAAGCCCACGGCGGGACCACCGAGCAGTACTTC.

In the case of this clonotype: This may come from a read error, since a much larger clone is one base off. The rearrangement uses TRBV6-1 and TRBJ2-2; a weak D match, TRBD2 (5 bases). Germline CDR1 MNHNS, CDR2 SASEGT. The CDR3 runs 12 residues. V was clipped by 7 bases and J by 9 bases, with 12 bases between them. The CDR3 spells CASINGIRELFF. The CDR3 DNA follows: TGTGCCAGCATCAACGGGATCCGGGAGCTGTTTTTT.

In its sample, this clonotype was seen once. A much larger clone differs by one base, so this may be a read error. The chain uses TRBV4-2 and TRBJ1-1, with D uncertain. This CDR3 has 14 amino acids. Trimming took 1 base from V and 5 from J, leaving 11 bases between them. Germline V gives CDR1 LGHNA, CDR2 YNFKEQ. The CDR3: CASSQVMCGTEAFF. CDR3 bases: TGTGCCAGCAGCCAAGTGATGTGTGGAACTGAAGCTTTCTTT.

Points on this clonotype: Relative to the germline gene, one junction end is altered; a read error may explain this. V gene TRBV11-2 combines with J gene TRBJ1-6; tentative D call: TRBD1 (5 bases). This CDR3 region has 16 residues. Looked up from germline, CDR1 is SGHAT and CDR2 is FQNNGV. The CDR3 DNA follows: TGTGCCAGCAGCTTGAGAGGGGATCCCTATAATTCACTCCTCCACTTC. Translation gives CASSLRGDPYNSLLHF.

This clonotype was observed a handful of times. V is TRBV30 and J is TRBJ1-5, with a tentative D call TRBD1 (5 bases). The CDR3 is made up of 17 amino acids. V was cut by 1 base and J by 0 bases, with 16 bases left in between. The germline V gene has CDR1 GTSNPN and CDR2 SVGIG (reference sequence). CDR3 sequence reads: CAWSALLGPYSNQPQHF. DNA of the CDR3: TGTGCCTGGAGTGCGTTACTGGGACCGTATAGCAATCAGCCCCAGCATTTT.

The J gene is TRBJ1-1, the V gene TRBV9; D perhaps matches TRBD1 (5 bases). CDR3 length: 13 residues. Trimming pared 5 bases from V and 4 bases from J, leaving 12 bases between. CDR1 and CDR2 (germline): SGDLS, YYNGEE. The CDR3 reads CASSALGGTEAFF. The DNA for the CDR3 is TGTGCCAGCAGTGCCCTTGGGGGCACTGAAGCTTTCTTT.

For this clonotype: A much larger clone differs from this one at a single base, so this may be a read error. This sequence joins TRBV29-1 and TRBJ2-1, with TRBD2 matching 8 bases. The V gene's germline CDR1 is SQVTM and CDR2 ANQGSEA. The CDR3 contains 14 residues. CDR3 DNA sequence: TGCAACGTTGGGGGGGGACTAGACGTCAATGAGCAGTTCTTC. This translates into CNVGGGLDVNEQFF.

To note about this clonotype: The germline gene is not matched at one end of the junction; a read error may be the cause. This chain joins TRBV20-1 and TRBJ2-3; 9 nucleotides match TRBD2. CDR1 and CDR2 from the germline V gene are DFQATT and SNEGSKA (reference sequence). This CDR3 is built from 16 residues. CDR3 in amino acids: CSAGGIAGASTETQYF. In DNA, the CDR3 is TGCAGTGCAGGGGGTATAGCGGGAGCTAGCACAGAAACGCAGTATTTT.

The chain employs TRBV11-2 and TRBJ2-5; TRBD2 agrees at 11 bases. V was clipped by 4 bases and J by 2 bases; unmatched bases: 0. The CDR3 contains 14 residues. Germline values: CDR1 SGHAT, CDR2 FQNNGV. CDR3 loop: CASSWTSGQETQYF. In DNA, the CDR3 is TGTGCCAGCAGCTGGACTAGCGGGCAAGAGACCCAGTACTTC.

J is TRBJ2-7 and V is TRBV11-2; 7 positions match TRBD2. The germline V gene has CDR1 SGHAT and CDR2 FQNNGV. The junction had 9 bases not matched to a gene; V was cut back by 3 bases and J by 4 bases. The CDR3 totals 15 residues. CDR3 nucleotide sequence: TGTGCCAGCAGCTTGACCGGGACTATCCTATACGAGCAGTACTTC. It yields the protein CASSLTGTILYEQYF.

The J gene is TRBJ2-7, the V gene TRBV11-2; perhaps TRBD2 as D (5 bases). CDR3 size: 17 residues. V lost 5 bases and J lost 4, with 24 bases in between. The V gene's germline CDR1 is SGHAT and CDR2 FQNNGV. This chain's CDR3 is CASSPPEGMVGKYEQYF. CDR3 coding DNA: TGTGCCAGCAGCCCCCCAGAGGGCATGGTGGGGAAATACGAGCAGTACTTC.

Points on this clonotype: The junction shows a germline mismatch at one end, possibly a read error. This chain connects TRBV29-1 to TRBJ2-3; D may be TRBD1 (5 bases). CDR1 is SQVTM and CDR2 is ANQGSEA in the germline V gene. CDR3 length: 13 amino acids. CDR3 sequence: CSVEIGARDTQCF. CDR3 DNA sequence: TGCAGCGTTGAGATAGGGGCCAGAGATACGCAGTGTTTT.

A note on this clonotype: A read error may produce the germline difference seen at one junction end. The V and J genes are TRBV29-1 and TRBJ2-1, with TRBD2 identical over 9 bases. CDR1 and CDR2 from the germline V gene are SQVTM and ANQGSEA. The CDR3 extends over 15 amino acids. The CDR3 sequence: CSIEVRSSGINEQFF. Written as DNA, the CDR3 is TGCAGCATTGAAGTCCGGTCTAGCGGGATTAATGAGCAGTTCTTC.

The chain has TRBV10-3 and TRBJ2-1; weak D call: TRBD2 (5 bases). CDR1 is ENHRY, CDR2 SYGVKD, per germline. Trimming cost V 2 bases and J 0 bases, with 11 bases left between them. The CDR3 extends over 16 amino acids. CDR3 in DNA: TGTGCCATCAGTGAGCCTCGAGGGAGCTCCTACAATGAGCAGTTCTTC. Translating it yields CAISEPRGSSYNEQFF.